The source of this TCR beta chain is a study of blood T cells in healthy people across ages. Peripheral blood was drawn, approximately 9.7 milliliters per donor. RNA extraction gave at least 5 micrograms of total RNA per sample. CDR3 length: 14 amino acids. The germline V gene has CDR1 SNHLY and CDR2 FYNNEI. The V segment lost 3 bases and the J segment 6 bases; nucleotides outside the gene matches: 1. A J-beta primer mix and a sample-barcoded 5' primer were used in a second PCR of about 7 to 11 cycles. Per-sample output comprised a minimum of 2.5 million paired-end reads containing CDR3. MiXCR, run by TCRdb on the 5' RACE reads, gives a single entry per CDR3 protein. The sample yields 700,000 to 900,000 distinct CDR3 sequences, around a quarter seen once. The same data also contributed to another study, on T cells of mothers and their children. As reported in that work: Sample barcodes plus 2-4 random nucleotides came from the M1S primer.

The V gene is TRBV2, the J gene TRBJ1-5; TRBD1 agrees at 11 bases. This sequence originates from a boy between 5 and 17 years old in good health. The sequencing input was blood. In DNA, the CDR3 is TGTGCCAGCAGTGAGGGGACAGGGGGTCAGCCCCAGCATTTT. Its protein is CASSEGTGGQPQHF.